This TCR beta chain was recorded in a study of control samples from healthy donors and cancer patients. The ends lost 2 bases at V and 3 bases at J; junction bases unmatched: 4. Germline lookup yields CDR1 MNHEY and CDR2 SVGAGI. The CDR3 spans 15 residues. Profiled with immunoSEQ multiplex PCR; TCRdb holds only in-frame clones, not every one. The table has about 150,000 clones, 90% to 95% seen once; the top ten hold approximately 5.5%. Sequencing used blood. The genes are TRBV6-5 and TRBJ2-7; 10 positions agree with TRBD1. The source of this sequence is a middle-aged man in good health. For the CDR3, the DNA is TGTGCCAGCAGTTACGGGACAGGGGACGTCTACGAGCAGTACTTC. This gives the protein CASSYGTGDVYEQYF.